This TCR beta chain is from a study of OX40 agonist ivuxolimab in advanced cancers. At the level of the study: Three partial responders included one hepatocellular carcinoma patient and two cutaneous melanoma patients. General study findings and limits: CD4+ and CD8+ blood T cells expanded clonally by week 6 at 0.1 to 3.0 mg/kg. More expanded clones were found, on average, in CD8+ than in CD4+ T cells.

For this clone: Its antigen is unknown.

TCRdb's copy holds only in-frame clones and misses some; the assay was immunoSEQ multiplex PCR. The table lists some 13,000 clones, roughly 92% of them singletons. Germline loops: CDR1 SQVTM, CDR2 ANQGSEA. The CDR3 totals 16 residues. With 4 bases clipped from V and 5 bases from J, the junction kept 12 bases outside the gene matches. The sequencing used CD4+ or CD8+ T cells sorted from blood, collected in a trial of the OX40 agonist ivuxolimab. This receptor was taken from an adult with an advanced solid tumor such as melanoma, head and neck, liver or kidney cancer. This chain links TRBV29-1 with TRBJ2-3; 10 bases agree with TRBD2. This CDR3 reads CSVVPLLAGAIDTQYF. In DNA form, the CDR3 reads TGCAGCGTTGTTCCACTTCTAGCGGGAGCCATAGATACGCAGTATTTT.